This is a list of T cell receptor beta chains from one sample in a study of Ad26.COV2.S vaccination and SARS-CoV-2 variants. The assay was immunoSEQ multiplex PCR, and TCRdb's table has in-frame clones only and misses some. The sample holds approximately 410,000 clones; roughly 90% are singletons and the top ten take 3.6%. The starting material was peripheral blood, obtained in a trial of Ad26.COV2.S vaccine versus placebo. Receptor source: a person between 18 and 65 years old who received the Ad26.COV2.S COVID-19 vaccine or a placebo. CDR3s include the opening cysteine and the closing phenylalanine or tryptophan. The D gene is left open where the match is weak. Clone size is stated in some rows and not others, as once, few, many or a class when expanded.

clone_size | d_call | j_call | v_call | cdr3_nt | cdr3_aa
NA | TRBD1 | TRBJ1-3 | TRBV7-3 | TGTGCCAGTGCGAGGGGGCCTGGAAACACCATATATTTT | CASARGPGNTIYF
NA | TRBD1 | TRBJ2-1 | TRBV27 | TGTGCCAGCAGTTTGACAGGGATCAATGAGCAGTTCTTC | CASSLTGINEQFF
NA | TRBD1 | TRBJ2-2 | TRBV11-2 | TGTGCCAGCAGCTTTGGGACAGGGGCCGGGGAGCTGTTTTTT | CASSFGTGAGELFF
NA | NA | TRBJ1-4 | TRBV12-3/TRBV12-4 | TGTGCCAGCAGTTTTGGTGAAAAACTGTTTTTT | CASSFGEKLFF
NA | NA | TRBJ2-7 | TRBV7-9 | TGTGCCAGCAGCTTTCGGGCGGGGACATTCGACGAGCAGTACTTC | CASSFRAGTFDEQYF
NA | TRBD2 | TRBJ2-3 | TRBV7-9 | TGTGCCAGCGCAATAGCGGGGGGGGGCACAGATACGCAGTATTTT | CASAIAGGGTDTQYF
once | NA | TRBJ2-1 | TRBV4-3 | TGCGCCAGCAGCCAAGTCAGGGGGGCGAGCCATGAGCAGTTCTTC | CASSQVRGASHEQFF
NA | NA | TRBJ1-6 | TRBV7-3 | TGTGCCAGCAGCCAAAACAGGAATTCACCCCTCCACTTT | CASSQNRNSPLHF
NA | TRBD2 | TRBJ2-1 | TRBV27 | TGTGCCAGCAGTTTTCTGGGAGGGCGCAATGAGCAGTTCTTC | CASSFLGGRNEQFF
NA | NA | TRBJ1-1 | TRBV7-9 | TGTGCCAGCAGCTTCGAGCTCGTAACTGAAGCTTTCTTT | CASSFELVTEAFF
NA | NA | TRBJ1-5 | TRBV20-1 | TGCAGTGCTAGCTTTGGTCAGCCCCAGCATTTT | CSASFGQPQHF
NA | NA | TRBJ2-4 | TRBV19 | TGTGCCAGTAGTATGGGAGAGTCGAGGCACTTC | CASSMGESRHF
NA | NA | TRBJ2-1 | TRBV18 | TGTGCCAGCTCACCAATTGGGCGCCTCAATGAGCAGTTCTTC | CASSPIGRLNEQFF
NA | NA | TRBJ1-1 | TRBV7-2 | TGTGCCAGCAGCTTACAACACACTGAAGCTTTCTTT | CASSLQHTEAFF
NA | NA | TRBJ2-1 | TRBV18 | TGTGCCAGCTCACCACAGACTCGGGGGAATGAGCAGTTCTTC | CASSPQTRGNEQFF
NA | NA | TRBJ1-6 | TRBV6-6 | TGTGCCAGCAGTCGTAACAGGCCGAAAGGGAGCTCCTATAATTCACCCCTCCACTTT | CASSRNRPKGSSYNSPLHF
NA | NA | TRBJ1-1 | TRBV5-1 | TGCGCCAGCAGCCCTGGGAGGTTTACAGGGCAAGCTTTCTTT | CASSPGRFTGQAFF
NA | TRBD2 | TRBJ2-5 | TRBV3-1/TRBV3-2 | TGTGCCAGCAGCCAGGGACTAGCGGGGGGTGATGGAGAGACCCAGTACTTC | CASSQGLAGGDGETQYF
NA | NA | TRBJ2-3 | TRBV5-1 | TGCGCCAGCAGCTCCCCGAGACAGGCTAGCACAGATACGCAGTATTTT | CASSSPRQASTDTQYF
NA | NA | TRBJ1-6 | TRBV7-2 | TGTGCCAGCAGCTCAAACGCGGGGGACCGGGGTTCACCCCTCCACTTT | CASSSNAGDRGSPLHF
NA | NA | TRBJ1-2 | TRBV30 | TGTGCCTGGAGTGTGGGGCAGGGGTATGGCTACACCTTC | CAWSVGQGYGYTF
NA | NA | TRBJ2-7 | TRBV10-3 | TGTGCCATCAGTCCGATTCTCTACGAGCAGTACTTC | CAISPILYEQYF
NA | NA | TRBJ2-2 | TRBV5-4 | TGTGCCAGCAGCCGCCGGGGGAGCAACACCGGGGAGCTGTTTTTT | CASSRRGSNTGELFF
NA | NA | TRBJ2-3 | TRBV7-8 | TGTGCCAGCAGCTTAGACCGTGATACGCAGTATTTT | CASSLDRDTQYF
NA | NA | TRBJ1-6 | TRBV5-6 | TGTGCCAGCAACCGAGGGCTAGGGACGAATTCACCCCTCCACTTT | CASNRGLGTNSPLHF